Shown below are 32 T cell receptor beta chains from a single sample sequenced in a study of multiple sclerosis patients with progressive multifocal leukoencephalopathy. Clones were sequenced by immunoSEQ multiplex PCR, and TCRdb holds only the in-frame ones, with some missing. Seen here are 25,000 to 35,000 clones, almost 95% observed once, and the top ten hold roughly 2%. Time point denoted: before natalizumab initiation. The source material was PBMCs. These receptors originate from a man younger than 40 with multiple sclerosis.

The chain couples TRBV6-1 to TRBJ1-1; D is uncertain. V gave up 4 bases and J gave up 4 bases, with 10 bases separating them. The CDR3 consists of 13 residues. Germline values: CDR1 MNHNS, CDR2 SASEGT. The CDR3 spells CASSGVESTEAFF. CDR3 sequence (DNA): TGTGCCAGCAGTGGGGTAGAATCCACTGAAGCTTTCTTT.

This chain uses TRBV5-4 with TRBJ2-7; 11 bases agree with TRBD2. CDR1 SGHNT and CDR2 YYREEE come from the germline V gene (reference sequence). V lost 4 bases and J lost 0; bases outside the gene matches: 12. The CDR3 consists of 18 residues. In nucleotides, the CDR3 is TGTGCCAGCAGCGCCCGACTAGCGGGAATCTCCCTCTCCTACGAGCAGTACTTC. Encoded protein: CASSARLAGISLSYEQYF.

V is TRBV4-1 and J is TRBJ2-4; D remains ambiguous. Germline V gene sequence: CDR1 MGHRA, CDR2 YSYEKL. CDR3 size: 13 residues. Trimming took 1 base from V and 11 from J, leaving 12 bases between them. CDR3 DNA sequence: TGCGCCAGCAGCCAAGGGGCAGGCGTGGTTCAGTACTTC. This codes for CASSQGAGVVQYF.

The V gene is TRBV7-2, the J gene TRBJ2-3; 9 bases map to TRBD1. V was clipped by 5 bases and J by 8 bases; unmatched bases: 2. Germline V gene sequence: CDR1 SGHTA, CDR2 FQGNSA. The CDR3 is 12 amino acids. For the CDR3, the DNA is TGTGCCAGCAGCCTGGACAGGGGTACGCAGTATTTT. Translation: CASSLDRGTQYF.

This chain joins TRBV6-5 and TRBJ1-5, with D possibly matching TRBD1 (5 bases). The length of the CDR3 is 13 residues. Trimming left V 5 bases short and J 3 bases short, with 8 bases between. The V gene's germline CDR1 is MNHEY and CDR2 SVGAGI. CDR3 bases: TGTGCCAGCAGTCTCAGGGTCAATCAGCCCCAGCATTTT. This gives the protein CASSLRVNQPQHF.

The V and J genes are TRBV18 and TRBJ1-1; D is ambiguous. The CDR3 runs 14 residues. V lost 2 bases and J lost 1, with 8 bases in between. Germline V gene sequence: CDR1 KGHSH, CDR2 LQKENI. CDR3 protein: CASSPFTQNTEAFF. For the CDR3, the DNA is TGTGCCAGCTCACCATTTACACAGAACACTGAAGCTTTCTTT.

This chain links TRBV4-3 with TRBJ2-7, with 7 bases that match TRBD1. Germline CDR1 LGHNA, CDR2 YSLEER. The length of the CDR3 is 14 residues. V was pared by 1 base and J by 3 bases, with 3 bases of the junction left unmatched. CDR3 nucleotides: TGCGCCAGCAGCCAAGCGGCAGGGGGCTACGAGCAGTACTTC. Translation gives CASSQAAGGYEQYF.

The chain combines TRBV5-1 with TRBJ2-7, with 9 bases that match TRBD1. This CDR3 comprises 15 residues. Per the germline V gene, CDR1 is SGHRS and CDR2 is YFSETQ. With V trimmed by 4 bases and J by 7 bases, 12 bases remained unmatched. CDR3 in amino acids: CASSLQPGQGGEQYF. Here the CDR3 DNA reads TGCGCCAGCAGCCTTCAACCGGGACAGGGAGGGGAGCAGTACTTC.

The chain uses TRBV11-2 and TRBJ1-1; D call uncertain. This CDR3 spans 14 amino acids. V was pared by 0 bases and J by 4 bases, with 9 bases between. The germline V gene encodes CDR1 SGHAT and CDR2 FQNNGV. The CDR3 loop reads CASSLDRGSTEAFF. The DNA for the CDR3 is TGTGCCAGCAGCTTAGATCGGGGAAGCACTGAAGCTTTCTTT.

The chain has TRBV29-1 and TRBJ2-1, with 12 bases that match TRBD2. The CDR3 is made up of 19 amino acids. Looked up from germline, CDR1 is SQVTM and CDR2 is ANQGSEA. V lost 2 bases to trimming and J lost 10 bases; unmatched junction nucleotides: 21. Written as DNA, the CDR3 is TGCAGCGTTGAAAAAGACCTAGCGGGAGGGCCCAGGTTCCTTTGGGAGCAGTTCTTC. Translated, it gives CSVEKDLAGGPRFLWEQFF.

The V and J genes are TRBV19 and TRBJ1-4; tentative D call: TRBD1 (5 bases). Germline lookup yields CDR1 LNHDA and CDR2 SQIVND (reference sequence). The CDR3 is 13 residues long. V lost 10 bases and J lost 7, with 16 bases in between. CDR3 amino acids: CATSIRVSEKLFF. The CDR3 DNA sequence: TGTGCCACATCGATCAGGGTTAGTGAAAAACTGTTTTTT.

CDR3 nucleotide sequence: TGCGCCAGCAGCTCGTTGTATGCGAGTGGGGAGACCCAGTACTTC. Its protein is CASSSLYASGETQYF. The rearrangement joins TRBV4-3 to TRBJ2-5; D is unclear. Germline values: CDR1 LGHNA, CDR2 YSLEER. V was trimmed by 5 bases and J by 5 bases, leaving 18 bases between them. The CDR3 is 15 amino acids.

The genes are TRBV6-1 and TRBJ2-7, with 10 bases lining up with TRBD2. Germline lookup yields CDR1 MNHNS and CDR2 SASEGT. The CDR3 length is 13 residues. Unmatched junction bases numbered 6, after V lost 8 bases and J lost 5 bases. The CDR3 nucleotides are TGTGCCAGCGAAGGGACTAGCGTCCACGAGCAGTACGTC. Its translation: CASEGTSVHEQYV.

This sequence joins TRBV7-2 and TRBJ2-3, with 8 bases identical to TRBD1. The germline CDR1 and CDR2 sequences are SGHTA and FQGNSA. J gave up 6 bases and V 7 bases, and 15 bases lay outside the gene matches. The CDR3 consists of 16 residues. CDR3 coding DNA: TGTGCCAGCACCCCCGTCTCGACAGGGGCGGCCGATACGCAGTATTTT. Residues: CASTPVSTGAADTQYF.

The rearrangement uses TRBV7-9 and TRBJ2-6, with D possibly being TRBD2 (7 bases). CDR1 SEHNR and CDR2 FQNEAQ come from the germline V gene (reference sequence). The CDR3 spans 17 residues. Trimming took 5 bases from V and 2 from J, leaving 16 bases between them. The CDR3 DNA is TGTGCCAGCAGCCCCACCCGGGGGGCGACTGGGGCCAACGTCCTGACTTTC. Translated: CASSPTRGATGANVLTF.

The CDR3 DNA is TGTGCCAGCAGCTCCGCCGGGGCGTCCTACAATGAGCAGTTCTTC. Translating gives CASSSAGASYNEQFF. The gene calls are TRBV7-2 and TRBJ2-1; D possibly uses TRBD1 or TRBD2 (5 bases each). Germline lookup yields CDR1 SGHTA and CDR2 FQGNSA. This CDR3 is 15 amino acids long. V lost 4 bases to trimming and J lost 1 base, with 11 bases between them.

The rearrangement links TRBV5-4 to TRBJ1-1; no firm D call. The germline V and J ends were trimmed by 4 bases and 5 bases, with 9 bases remaining between them. The CDR3 sequence is 12 residues long. The germline V gene encodes CDR1 SGHNT and CDR2 YYREEE (reference sequence). CDR3 sequence: CASSTKETEAFF. The DNA for the CDR3 is TGTGCCAGCAGCACCAAAGAGACTGAAGCTTTCTTT.

The rearrangement uses TRBV7-2 and TRBJ2-1; D gene unclear. V shed 1 base and J shed 1 base, with 11 bases lying between them. CDR1 and CDR2 from the germline V gene are SGHTA and FQGNSA. The CDR3 consists of 16 residues. CDR3 loop: CASSLVAQTSYNEQFF. The CDR3 DNA reads as TGTGCCAGCAGCTTAGTGGCGCAGACTTCCTACAATGAGCAGTTCTTC.

The CDR3 protein is CASSPDEPPYEQYF. DNA of the CDR3: TGTGCCAGCAGCCCGGATGAACCCCCCTACGAGCAGTACTTC. The chain combines TRBV7-9 with TRBJ2-7, with D unclear. The CDR3 has 14 amino acids. Trimming shortened V by 5 bases and J by 2 bases, and 13 bases separated the two germline ends. Per the germline V gene, CDR1 is SEHNR and CDR2 is FQNEAQ (reference sequence).

This chain uses TRBV9 with TRBJ2-1; 16 positions match TRBD2. J was trimmed by 9 bases and V by 3 bases; bases with no gene match: 6. In germline, CDR1 is SGDLS, CDR2 YYNGEE. This CDR3 region has 16 residues. CDR3 amino acids: CASSGEGLAGGGEQFF. CDR3 nucleotides: TGTGCCAGCAGCGGCGAGGGACTAGCGGGAGGGGGTGAGCAGTTCTTC. The whole variable domain, filled in from reference TRBV9 and TRBJ2-1, reads DSGVTQTPKHLITATGQRVTLRCSPRSGDLSVYWYQQSLDQGLQFLIQYYNGEERAKGNILERFSAQQFPDLHSELNLSSLELGDSALYFCASSGEGLAGGGEQFFGPGTRLTVL.

This clone was picked up a small number of times. The rearrangement uses TRBV19 and TRBJ1-1; tentatively, D is TRBD1 (5 bases). Trimming removed 5 bases at V and 5 bases at J, with 15 bases between. CDR1 is LNHDA and CDR2 is SQIVND in the germline V gene (reference sequence). CDR3 length equals 14 residues. The CDR3 nucleotides read TGTGCCAGTAGTCTCCCGGGGGGAAAAACTGAAGCTTTCTTT. This sequence encodes CASSLPGGKTEAFF.

This chain connects TRBV6-6 to TRBJ2-7, with D perhaps TRBD2 (6 bases). Germline values: CDR1 MNHNY, CDR2 SVGAGI (reference sequence). Trimming took off 8 bases at V and 6 bases at J, with 17 bases between the two ends. This CDR3 comprises 13 residues. As DNA, the CDR3 is TGTGCCAGCGTAGGGACTGCGTGGGGCGAGCAGTACTTC. This encodes CASVGTAWGEQYF.

The chain recombines TRBV15 with TRBJ1-1; TRBD1 might be the D (5 bases). CDR3 size: 14 residues. Germline V gives CDR1 LNHNV, CDR2 YYDKDF (reference sequence). The germline V and J ends were trimmed by 0 bases and 3 bases, with 8 bases remaining between them. The CDR3 sequence is CATSRDTTDTEAFF. The DNA of the CDR3 is TGTGCCACCAGCAGAGATACGACAGACACTGAAGCTTTCTTT.

The chain joins TRBV14 to TRBJ2-1, with D unresolved. The V gene lost 1 base and the J gene lost 9 bases, with 7 bases spanning the gap. The CDR3 has 12 amino acids. Germline V gene lookup returns CDR1 SGHDN and CDR2 FVKESK. The DNA of the CDR3 is TGTGCCAGCAGCCAAGTTAATAGTGAGCAGTTCTTC. Residues: CASSQVNSEQFF.

This sequence joins TRBV7-6 and TRBJ1-3; D remains unclear. The CDR3 sequence is 13 residues long. Per germline, CDR1 SGHVS and CDR2 FNYEAQ. The germline V and J ends were trimmed by 3 bases and 6 bases, with 9 bases remaining between them. The CDR3 reads CASSLSRENTIYF. CDR3 nucleotides: TGTGCCAGCAGCTTGTCCCGTGAAAACACCATATATTTT.

This rearrangement joins TRBV2 to TRBJ2-3, with TRBD2 matching 7 bases. Per the germline V gene, CDR1 is SNHLY and CDR2 is FYNNEI. The V segment lost 6 bases and the J segment 3 bases; nucleotides outside the gene matches: 15. This CDR3 region has 17 residues. The CDR3 nucleotides read TGTGCCAGCAGGTACCTCCCCGGACTAGAGGAGACAGATACGCAGTATTTT. This codes for CASRYLPGLEETDTQYF.

This clone was found once. The CDR3, as DNA: TGTGCCAGCAGCGTAGGTGGACAGTTAGAGACTGAAGCTTTCTTT. This codes for CASSVGGQLETEAFF. The chain has TRBV9 and TRBJ1-1; D may be TRBD1 (6 bases). Germline V gene lookup returns CDR1 SGDLS and CDR2 YYNGEE. This CDR3 has 15 amino acids. Deletions cut 0 bases from V and 5 bases from J, with 14 bases between.

The chain combines TRBV2 with TRBJ2-1; 10 nucleotides line up with TRBD2. The CDR3 sequence is 16 residues long. The ends lost 5 bases at V and 7 bases at J; junction bases unmatched: 11. Germline assignment: CDR1 SNHLY and CDR2 FYNNEI. The CDR3 region is CASSPLSGRQRNEQFF. CDR3 DNA sequence: TGTGCCAGCAGTCCTCTTAGCGGGAGGCAACGGAATGAGCAGTTCTTC.

V and J are TRBV28 and TRBJ2-1; D may correspond to TRBD1 or TRBD2 (5 bases each). This CDR3 spans 15 amino acids. CDR1 and CDR2 (germline): MDHEN, SYDVKM. V was shortened by 6 bases and J by 4 bases, with 16 bases between the two germline ends. CDR3 sequence (DNA): TGTGCCAGCAGGACCGGGGCTAGCAGTTACAATGAGCAGTTCTTC. It is translated as CASRTGASSYNEQFF.

The gene calls are TRBV4-3 and TRBJ2-5, with TRBD2 as a possible D gene (5 bases). This CDR3 has 17 residues. The germline CDR1 and CDR2 sequences are LGHNA and YSLEER. The CDR3 spells CAQPLGCSGEYQETQYF. CDR3 sequence (DNA): TGCGCTCAACCTCTGGGGTGCAGCGGAGAGTACCAAGAGACCCAGTACTTC.

The chain carries TRBV2 and TRBJ2-3; D call uncertain. The CDR3 is 14 residues long. Trimming shortened V by 7 bases and J by 1 base, and 12 bases separated the two germline ends. Germline V gene lookup returns CDR1 SNHLY and CDR2 FYNNEI. The CDR3 reads CASNRAARTDTQYF. CDR3 nucleotide sequence: TGTGCCAGCAATAGGGCGGCCCGCACAGATACGCAGTATTTT.

This chain joins TRBV7-9 and TRBJ2-3; maybe TRBD1 (6 bases). The germline V and J ends were trimmed by 3 bases and 1 base, with 11 bases remaining between them. Germline V gene sequence: CDR1 SEHNR, CDR2 FQNEAQ (reference sequence). The CDR3 spans 15 residues. In DNA, the CDR3 is TGTGCCAGCAGCTTGCCAGGGGCCGGCACAGATACGCAGTATTTT. Translated: CASSLPGAGTDTQYF. Using reference TRBV7-9 and TRBJ2-3 for the parts outside the CDR3, the full variable domain is DTGVSQNPRHKITKRGQNVTFRCDPISEHNRLYWYRQTLGQGPEFLTYFQNEAQLEKSRLLSDRFSAERPKGSFSTLEIQRTEQGDSAMYLCASSLPGAGTDTQYFGPGTRLTVL.